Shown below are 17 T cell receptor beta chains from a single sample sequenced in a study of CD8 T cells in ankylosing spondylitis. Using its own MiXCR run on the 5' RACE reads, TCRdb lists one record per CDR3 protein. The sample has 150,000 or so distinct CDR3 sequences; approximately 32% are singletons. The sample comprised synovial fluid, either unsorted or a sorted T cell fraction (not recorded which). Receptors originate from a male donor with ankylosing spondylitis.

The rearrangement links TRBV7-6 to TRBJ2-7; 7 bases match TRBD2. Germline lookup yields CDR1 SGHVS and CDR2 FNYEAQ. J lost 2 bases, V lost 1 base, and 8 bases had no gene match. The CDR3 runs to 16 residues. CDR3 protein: CASSLDPGGRAYEQYF. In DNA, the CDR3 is TGTGCCAGCAGCTTAGACCCTGGGGGGAGGGCCTACGAGCAGTACTTC. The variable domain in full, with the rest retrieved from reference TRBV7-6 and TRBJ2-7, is GAGVSQSPRYKVTKRGQDVALRCDPISGHVSLYWYRQALGQGPEFLTYFNYEAQQDKSGLPNDRFSAERPEGSISTLTIQRTEQRDSAMYRCASSLDPGGRAYEQYFGPGTRLTVT.

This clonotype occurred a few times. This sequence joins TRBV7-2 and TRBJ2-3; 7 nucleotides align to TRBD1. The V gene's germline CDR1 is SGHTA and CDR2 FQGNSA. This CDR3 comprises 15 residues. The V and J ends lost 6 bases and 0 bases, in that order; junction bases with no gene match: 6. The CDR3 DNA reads TGTGCCAGCAGGCCAGGGGGTTACAGCACAGATACGCAGTATTTT. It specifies CASRPGGYSTDTQYF.

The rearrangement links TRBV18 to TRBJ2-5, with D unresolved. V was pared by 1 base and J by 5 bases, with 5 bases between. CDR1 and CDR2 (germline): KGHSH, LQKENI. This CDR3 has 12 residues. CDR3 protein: CASSPLIETQYF. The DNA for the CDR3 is TGTGCCAGCTCACCACTAATCGAGACCCAGTACTTC. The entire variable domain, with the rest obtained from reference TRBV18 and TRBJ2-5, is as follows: NAGVMQNPRHLVRRRGQEARLRCSPMKGHSHVYWYRQLPEEGLKFMVYLQKENIIDESGMPKERFSAEFPKEGPSILRIQQVVRGDSAAYFCASSPLIETQYFGPGTRLLVL.

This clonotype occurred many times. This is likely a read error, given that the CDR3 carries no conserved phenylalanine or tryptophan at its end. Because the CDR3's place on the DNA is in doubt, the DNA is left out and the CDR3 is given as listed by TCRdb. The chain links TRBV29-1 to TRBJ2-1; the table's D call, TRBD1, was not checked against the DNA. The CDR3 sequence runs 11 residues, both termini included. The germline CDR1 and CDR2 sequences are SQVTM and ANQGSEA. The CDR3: CSVGALAGEDL.

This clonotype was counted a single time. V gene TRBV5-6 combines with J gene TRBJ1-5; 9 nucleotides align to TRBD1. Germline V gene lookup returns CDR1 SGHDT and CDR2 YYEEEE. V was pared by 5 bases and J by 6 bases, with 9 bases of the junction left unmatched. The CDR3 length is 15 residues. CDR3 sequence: CASSPSTGGGQPQHF. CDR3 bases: TGTGCCAGCAGTCCTAGTACAGGGGGCGGTCAGCCCCAGCATTTT.

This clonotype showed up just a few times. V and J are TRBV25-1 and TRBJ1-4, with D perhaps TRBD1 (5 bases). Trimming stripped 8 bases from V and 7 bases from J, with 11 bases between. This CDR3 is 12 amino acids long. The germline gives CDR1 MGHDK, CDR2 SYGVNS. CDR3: CASRRGSEKLFF. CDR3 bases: TGTGCCAGCCGGAGGGGCTCTGAAAAACTGTTTTTT. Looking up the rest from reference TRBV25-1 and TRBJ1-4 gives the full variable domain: EADIYQTPRYLVIGTGKKITLECSQTMGHDKMYWYQQDPGMELHLIHYSYGVNSTEKGDLSSESTVSRIRTEHFPLTLESARPSHTSQYLCASRRGSEKLFFGSGTQLSVL.

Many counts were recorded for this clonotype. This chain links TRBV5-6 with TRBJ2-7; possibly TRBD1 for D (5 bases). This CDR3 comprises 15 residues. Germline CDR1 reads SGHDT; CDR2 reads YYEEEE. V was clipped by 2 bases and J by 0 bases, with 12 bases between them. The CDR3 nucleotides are TGTGCCAGCAGCTTAACAGTCAGGGCCTCCTACGAGCAGTACTTC. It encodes CASSLTVRASYEQYF.

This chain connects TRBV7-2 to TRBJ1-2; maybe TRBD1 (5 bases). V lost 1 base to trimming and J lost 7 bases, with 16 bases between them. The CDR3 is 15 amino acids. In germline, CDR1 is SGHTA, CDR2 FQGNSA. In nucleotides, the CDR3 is TGTGCCAGCAGCTTAGTGCCGCGCCAGGGAACTGGCTACACCTTC. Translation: CASSLVPRQGTGYTF.

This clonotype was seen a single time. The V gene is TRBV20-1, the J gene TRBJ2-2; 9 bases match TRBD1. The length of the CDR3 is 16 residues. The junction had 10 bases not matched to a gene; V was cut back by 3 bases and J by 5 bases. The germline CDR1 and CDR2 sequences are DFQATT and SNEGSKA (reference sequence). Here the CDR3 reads CSARGAGQGQTGELFF. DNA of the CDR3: TGCAGTGCTAGGGGGGCGGGACAGGGTCAGACCGGGGAGCTGTTTTTT.

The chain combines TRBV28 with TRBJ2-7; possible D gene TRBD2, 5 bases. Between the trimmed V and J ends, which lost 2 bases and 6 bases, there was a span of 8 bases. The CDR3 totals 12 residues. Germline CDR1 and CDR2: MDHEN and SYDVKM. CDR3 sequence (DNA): TGTGCCAGCAGTTTAGTAGCGCGCGAGCAGTACTTC. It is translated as CASSLVAREQYF.

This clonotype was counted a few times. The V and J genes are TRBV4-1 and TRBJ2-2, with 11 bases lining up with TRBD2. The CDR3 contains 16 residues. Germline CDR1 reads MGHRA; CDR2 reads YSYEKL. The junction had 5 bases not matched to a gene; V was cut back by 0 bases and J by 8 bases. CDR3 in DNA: TGCGCCAGCAGCCAAGATCGGCTAGCGGGAGGAGGGGAGCTGTTTTTT. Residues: CASSQDRLAGGGELFF.

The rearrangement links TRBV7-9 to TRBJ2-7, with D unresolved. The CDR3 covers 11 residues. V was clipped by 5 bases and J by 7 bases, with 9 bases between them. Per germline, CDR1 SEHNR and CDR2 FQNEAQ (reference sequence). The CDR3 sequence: CASSIQYEQYF. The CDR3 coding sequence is TGTGCCAGCAGCATACAATATGAGCAGTACTTC.

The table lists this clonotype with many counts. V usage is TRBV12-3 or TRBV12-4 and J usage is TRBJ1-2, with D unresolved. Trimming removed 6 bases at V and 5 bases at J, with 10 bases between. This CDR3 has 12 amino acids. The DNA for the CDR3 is TGTGCCAGCAGGCCTACAGAGTATGGCTACACCTTC. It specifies CASRPTEYGYTF.

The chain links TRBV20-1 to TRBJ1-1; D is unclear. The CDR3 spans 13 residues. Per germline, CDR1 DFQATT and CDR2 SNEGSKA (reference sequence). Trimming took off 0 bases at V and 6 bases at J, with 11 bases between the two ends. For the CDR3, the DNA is TGCAGTGCTAGAGATCAACAGCAGGCTGAAGCTTTCTTT. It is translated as CSARDQQQAEAFF.

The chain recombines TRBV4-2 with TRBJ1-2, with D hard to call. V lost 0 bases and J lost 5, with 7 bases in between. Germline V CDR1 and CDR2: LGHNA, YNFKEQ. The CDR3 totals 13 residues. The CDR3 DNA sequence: TGTGCCAGCAGCCAAGATCTTAGTTATGGCTACACCTTC. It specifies CASSQDLSYGYTF.

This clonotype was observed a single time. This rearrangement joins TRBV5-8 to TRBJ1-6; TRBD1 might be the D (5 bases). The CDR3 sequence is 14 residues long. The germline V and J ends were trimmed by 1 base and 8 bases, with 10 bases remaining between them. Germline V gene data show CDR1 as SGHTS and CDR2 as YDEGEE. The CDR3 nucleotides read TGTGCCAGCAGCTTGCGGGGGTGGGATTCACCCCTCCACTTT. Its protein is CASSLRGWDSPLHF.

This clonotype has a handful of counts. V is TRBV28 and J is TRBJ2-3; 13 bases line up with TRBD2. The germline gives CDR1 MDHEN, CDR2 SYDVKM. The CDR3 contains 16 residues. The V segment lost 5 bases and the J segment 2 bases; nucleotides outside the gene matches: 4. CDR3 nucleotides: TGTGCCAGCAGTAGGGGACTAGCGGGACTCACAGATACGCAGTATTTT. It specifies CASSRGLAGLTDTQYF.